The clone carrying this TCR beta chain was observed at least ten times. Its target is unknown. This specimen comes from a study of T cells in Graves' hyperthyroidism and ophthalmopathy. Study results and limitations: The model anticipated ophthalmopathy a median 6.5 months pre-onset.

It was RNA transcripts that yielded the amplified TCR beta CDR3 regions. First-round RT-PCR with HTBI primers amplified the TCR CDR3 region. MiXCR was run by TCRdb on the multiplex PCR reads, yielding one entry per CDR3 protein. The data hold 200,000 to 250,000 distinct CDR3 sequences, with about 16% observed a single time. Sequenced material: blood. The origin of this receptor is a young woman with Graves' ophthalmopathy.

Here the CDR3 DNA reads TGTGCCAGCACCAGGGACTCCACGAAGGGCGAGCAGTACTTC. Translating gives CASTRDSTKGEQYF. The V gene is TRBV5-5, the J gene TRBJ2-7; D might be TRBD2 (6 bases). In germline, CDR1 is SGHKS, CDR2 YYEKEE (reference sequence). Deletions cut 6 bases from V and 6 bases from J, with 19 bases between. The CDR3 is made up of 14 amino acids.